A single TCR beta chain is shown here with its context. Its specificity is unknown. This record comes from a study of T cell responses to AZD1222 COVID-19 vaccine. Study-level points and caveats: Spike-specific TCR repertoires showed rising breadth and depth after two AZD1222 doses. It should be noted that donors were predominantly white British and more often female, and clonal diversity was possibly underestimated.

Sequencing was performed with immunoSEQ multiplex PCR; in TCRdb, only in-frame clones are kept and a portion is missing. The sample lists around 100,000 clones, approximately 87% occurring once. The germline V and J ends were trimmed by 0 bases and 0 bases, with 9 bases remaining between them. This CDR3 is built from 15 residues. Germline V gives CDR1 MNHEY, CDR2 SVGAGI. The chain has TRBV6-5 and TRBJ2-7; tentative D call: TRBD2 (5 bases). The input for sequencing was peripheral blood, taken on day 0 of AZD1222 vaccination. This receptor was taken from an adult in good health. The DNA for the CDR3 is TGTGCCAGCAGTTACTCGCCGGGATACTCCTACGAGCAGTACTTC. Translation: CASSYSPGYSYEQYF.